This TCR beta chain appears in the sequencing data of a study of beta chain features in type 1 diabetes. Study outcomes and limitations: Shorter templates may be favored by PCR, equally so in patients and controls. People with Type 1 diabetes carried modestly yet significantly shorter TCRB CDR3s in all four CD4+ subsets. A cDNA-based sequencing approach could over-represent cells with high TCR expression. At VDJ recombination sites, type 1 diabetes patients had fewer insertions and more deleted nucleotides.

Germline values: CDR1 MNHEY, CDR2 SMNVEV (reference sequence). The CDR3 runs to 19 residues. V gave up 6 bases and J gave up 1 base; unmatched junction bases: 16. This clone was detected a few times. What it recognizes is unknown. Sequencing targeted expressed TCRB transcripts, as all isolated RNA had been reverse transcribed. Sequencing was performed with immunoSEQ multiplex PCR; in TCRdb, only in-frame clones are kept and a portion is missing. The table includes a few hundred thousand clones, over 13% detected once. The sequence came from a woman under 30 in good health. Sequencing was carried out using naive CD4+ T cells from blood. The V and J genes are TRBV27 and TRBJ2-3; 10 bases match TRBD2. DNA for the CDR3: TGTGCCAGCAGGGGTAGGATGGCTAGCGGGAGTTTCGGCACAGATACGCAGTATTTT. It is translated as CASRGRMASGSFGTDTQYF.